This TCR beta chain was obtained from a study of shared clonotypes between healthy human individuals. The V gene end was trimmed by 5 bases and the J gene end by 9 bases; junction bases not matched to a gene: 13. The CDR3 is 15 residues long. Per the germline V gene, CDR1 is SGHDN and CDR2 is FVKESK. Each subset's genomic DNA was shared equally among a number of immunoSEQ plates. Generated by immunoSEQ multiplex PCR, the TCRdb table keeps only in-frame clones and is missing some. The repertoire consists of roughly 2.2 million clones, with over 90% occurring once and the leading ten covering 0.39%. Study-level points and caveats: Only blood was sampled; tissue repertoires likely differ. It was the non-shared clonotypes that had lower generation probabilities than clonotypes shared by all four donors.

The CD4+ fraction was divided into a CD45RA+ naive subset and a CD45RA-negative memory subset. Details on this clone: Antigen: not known.

The J gene is TRBJ1-1, the V gene TRBV14, with TRBD1 matching 9 bases. The receptor comes from a man aged 18 to 30 in good health. Some clones in this sample may be carry-over from other donors' samples. The specimen was naive CD4+ T cells from PBMCs. Subset indicated: CD45RA+ positively selected. CDR3 nucleotides: TGTGCCAGCAGCTCAAACAGGGGGCGAAATAACCAAGCTTTCTTT. Translation: CASSSNRGRNNQAFF.